This T cell receptor beta chain is drawn from a study of shared clonotypes between healthy human individuals. On the study more broadly: Plates per donor: three CD4 naive, three CD4 memory, two CD8 naive, one CD8 memory.

Germline CDR1 is SEHNR and CDR2 is FQNEAQ (reference sequence). The CDR3 is made up of 13 amino acids. Study findings and constraints: Clonotype sharing levels among donors were expected to vary with sequencing depth. A handful of donors showed sharing of approximately 4.7% of naive CD4 clonotypes. Incompleteness in sorted-subset sequencing, despite large depth, was shown by rarefaction.

Comments on this clone: Its cognate antigen is unknown. Mismatch with germline at one junction end may stem from a read error.

Here immunoSEQ multiplex PCR was the method, and the copy in TCRdb shows in-frame clones only, minus some. The data hold about a million clones, with about 72% observed a single time. The chain couples TRBV7-9 to TRBJ2-7; 7 bases fit TRBD2. The receptor was derived from a man between 18 and 29 years old in good health. Some clones in this sample may be carry-over from other donors' samples. The sequencing input was memory CD4+ T cells from PBMCs. This sample's subset: CD45RA-negative fraction. The chain's CDR3 is CASSQWGDYKQYF. The CDR3 nucleotides are TGTGCCAGCAGCCAATGGGGGGACTACAAGCAGTACTTC. The whole variable domain, remainder taken from reference TRBV7-9 and TRBJ2-7, is DTGVSQNPRHKITKRGQNVTFRCDPISEHNRLYWYRQTLGQGPEFLTYFQNEAQLEKSRLLSDRFSAERPKGSFSTLEIQRTEQGDSAMYLCASSQWGDYKQYFGPGTRLTVT.